Below, 12 T cell receptor beta chains from the same sample are listed, as sequenced in a study of patients and donors after allogeneic stem cell transplantation. Via MiXCR, TCRdb re-called the RT-PCR reads, giving one row per CDR3 protein. The data contain fewer than 75,000 distinct CDR3 sequences, roughly 14% of them singletons. Specimen: blood, either unsorted or a sorted T cell fraction (not recorded which). The receptor source for this set is a human donor who was either an allogeneic HSCT recipient or a stem cell or donor lymphocyte infusion donor (not recorded which). It is not recorded whose cells these are; they may come from a transplant donor.

This clonotype was recorded many times. The CDR3 spells CASTQKNTEAFF. The CDR3 bases are TGTGCCAGCACCCAAAAGAACACTGAAGCTTTCTTT. The chain links TRBV12-3 or TRBV12-4 to TRBJ1-1; D gene ambiguous. V lost 7 bases to trimming and J lost 1 base, with 7 bases between them. There are 12 residues in the CDR3.

The CDR3 nucleotides are TGTGCCAGCAGCCCCGACAGCCTCTCCTACGAGCAGTACTTC. Translating it yields CASSPDSLSYEQYF. The chain combines TRBV11-3 with TRBJ2-7; weak D call: TRBD1 (5 bases). V dropped 5 bases and J dropped 0 bases, with 11 bases sitting between them. Germline V lookup: CDR1 SGHNT, CDR2 YENEEA. This CDR3 comprises 14 residues.

This clonotype appeared a few times. This chain's CDR3 is CASSIGVGEMGEQYF. The CDR3 DNA reads as TGTGCCAGTAGTATCGGGGTAGGGGAGATGGGCGAGCAGTACTTC. V gene TRBV19 combines with J gene TRBJ2-7; D is possibly TRBD1 or TRBD2 (5 bases each). V was pared by 3 bases and J by 6 bases, with 18 bases between. The germline gives CDR1 LNHDA, CDR2 SQIVND (reference sequence). CDR3 length equals 15 residues.

This clonotype came up many times. The genes are TRBV5-1 and TRBJ1-4, with a weak D call TRBD1 (5 bases). Germline CDR1 SGHRS, CDR2 YFSETQ. The CDR3 extends over 14 amino acids. Trimming removed 7 bases at V and 6 bases at J, with 16 bases between. In DNA form, the CDR3 reads TGCGCCAGCCCTTGTGAACAGGCGGATGAAAAACTGTTTTTT. Its translation is CASPCEQADEKLFF. Full variable domain (missing parts from reference TRBV5-1 and TRBJ1-4): KAGVTQTPRYLIKTRGQQVTLSCSPISGHRSVSWYQQTPGQGLQFLFEYFSETQRNKGNFPGRFSGRQFSNSRSEMNVSTLELGDSALYLCASPCEQADEKLFFGSGTQLSVL.

This clonotype was seen repeatedly, ten times or more. This chain joins TRBV3-1 and TRBJ1-5; D possibly corresponds to TRBD1 (5 bases). The CDR3 is made up of 15 amino acids. Trimming stripped 4 bases from V and 6 bases from J, with 16 bases between. Germline V lookup: CDR1 LGHDT, CDR2 YNNKEL (reference sequence). DNA for the CDR3: TGTGCCAGCAGCCCCAAATTCGGGGCCGGTCAGCCCCAGCATTTT. Its protein is CASSPKFGAGQPQHF.

A few counts support this clonotype. This rearrangement joins TRBV18 to TRBJ2-6; D is possibly TRBD2 (6 bases). V shed 6 bases and J shed 4 bases, with 22 bases lying between them. Germline V gives CDR1 KGHSH, CDR2 LQKENI. The CDR3 is made up of 18 amino acids. The CDR3 sequence: CASSPNIRSGFGANVLTF. The CDR3 region has the DNA TGTGCCAGCTCCCCTAATATCCGGAGCGGGTTCGGGGCCAACGTCCTGACTTTC.

The chain carries TRBV9 and TRBJ1-1; no reliable D call. Germline CDR1 reads SGDLS; CDR2 reads YYNGEE. V gave up 1 base and J gave up 5 bases, with 9 bases separating them. This CDR3 is 13 amino acids long. The CDR3 DNA follows: TGTGCCAGCAGCGTACGGGGTCTGACTGAAGCTTTCTTT. This sequence encodes CASSVRGLTEAFF.

The sample holds many counts of this clonotype. The gene calls are TRBV3-1 and TRBJ2-3; 11 nucleotides agree with TRBD2. CDR3 length equals 16 residues. Germline assignment: CDR1 LGHDT and CDR2 YNNKEL (reference sequence). Unmatched junction bases numbered 5, after V lost 0 bases and J lost 6 bases. DNA for the CDR3: TGTGCCAGCAGCCAAGATTTGTCTAGCGGGAGGGATACGCAGTATTTT. Translated: CASSQDLSSGRDTQYF.

The genes are TRBV12-3 or TRBV12-4 and TRBJ2-3; 11 bases agree with TRBD2. The CDR3 sequence is 17 residues long. V was clipped by 5 bases and J by 4 bases; unmatched bases: 11. CDR3 residues: CASSGSGRVKGADTQYF. The CDR3 DNA is TGTGCCAGCAGTGGTAGCGGGAGGGTAAAGGGCGCAGATACGCAGTATTTT.

Many counts were recorded for this clonotype. The rearrangement uses TRBV20-1 and TRBJ2-3; TRBD2 aligns across 10 bases. CDR1 and CDR2 from the germline V gene are DFQATT and SNEGSKA (reference sequence). The V and J ends lost 5 bases and 4 bases, in that order; junction bases with no gene match: 21. The CDR3 is made up of 19 amino acids. The CDR3 is CSAPLGWTSGPHVPDTQYF. CDR3 nucleotides: TGCAGTGCTCCCTTGGGGTGGACTAGCGGCCCCCACGTCCCAGATACGCAGTATTTT.

In its sample, this clonotype was seen a few times. This chain uses TRBV3-1 with TRBJ1-5, with 11 nucleotides matching TRBD1. This CDR3 spans 18 amino acids. V dropped 1 base and J dropped 4; count of bases not matched to a gene: 9. Germline V CDR1 and CDR2: LGHDT, YNNKEL (reference sequence). CDR3 protein: CASSQGVDRGLWNQPQHF. The DNA for the CDR3 is TGTGCCAGCAGCCAAGGGGTGGACAGGGGGCTTTGGAATCAGCCCCAGCATTTT.

This clonotype was seen many times. The CDR3 DNA sequence: TGTGCCAGCAGTTCCGGGTCGGGCGGAGGTCTTTATAGCAATCAGCCCCAGCATTTT. It codes for CASSSGSGGGLYSNQPQHF. The J gene is TRBJ1-5, the V gene TRBV12-3 or TRBV12-4, with D uncertain. Trimming removed 4 bases at V and 0 bases at J, with 22 bases between. The CDR3 spans 19 residues.